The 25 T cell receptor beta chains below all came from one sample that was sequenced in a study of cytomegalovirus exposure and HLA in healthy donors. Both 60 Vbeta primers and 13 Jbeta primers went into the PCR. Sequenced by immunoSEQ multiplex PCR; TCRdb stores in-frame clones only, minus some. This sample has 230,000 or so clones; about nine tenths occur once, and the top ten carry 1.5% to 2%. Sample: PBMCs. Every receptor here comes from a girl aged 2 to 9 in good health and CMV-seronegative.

The CDR3, as DNA: TGTGCCTGGAGGGTGTGGAACTACTACGAGCAGTACTTC. Translation: CAWRVWNYYEQYF. V is TRBV30 and J is TRBJ2-7; no definite D call. This CDR3 is 13 amino acids long. Between the trimmed V and J ends, which lost 3 bases and 3 bases, there was a span of 12 bases. Germline values: CDR1 GTSNPN, CDR2 SVGIG (reference sequence).

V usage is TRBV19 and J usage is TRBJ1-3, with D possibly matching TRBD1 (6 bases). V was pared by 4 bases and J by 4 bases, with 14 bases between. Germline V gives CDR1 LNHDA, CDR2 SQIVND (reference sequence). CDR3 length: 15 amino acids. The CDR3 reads CASSTGRDIGNTIYF. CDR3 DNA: TGTGCCAGTAGTACCGGCCGGGACATCGGAAACACCATATATTTT.

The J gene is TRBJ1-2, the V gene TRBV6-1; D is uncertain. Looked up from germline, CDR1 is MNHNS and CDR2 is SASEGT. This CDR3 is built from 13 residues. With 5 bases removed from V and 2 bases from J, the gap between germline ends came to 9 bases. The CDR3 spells CASSRTGNYGYTF. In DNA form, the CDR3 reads TGTGCCAGCAGTCGGACGGGAAACTATGGCTACACCTTC.

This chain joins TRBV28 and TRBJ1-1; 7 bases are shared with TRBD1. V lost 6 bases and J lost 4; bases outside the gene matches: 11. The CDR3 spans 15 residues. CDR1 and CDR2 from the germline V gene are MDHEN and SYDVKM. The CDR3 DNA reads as TGTGCCAGCAGAGTGGCTGTCAGGGGGGTCACTGAAGCTTTCTTT. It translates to CASRVAVRGVTEAFF.

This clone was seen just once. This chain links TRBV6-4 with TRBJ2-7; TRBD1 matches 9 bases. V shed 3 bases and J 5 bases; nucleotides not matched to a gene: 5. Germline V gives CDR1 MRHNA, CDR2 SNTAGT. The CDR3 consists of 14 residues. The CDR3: CASSETGGGNEQYF. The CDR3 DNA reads TGTGCCAGCAGTGAAACAGGGGGCGGGAACGAGCAGTACTTC.

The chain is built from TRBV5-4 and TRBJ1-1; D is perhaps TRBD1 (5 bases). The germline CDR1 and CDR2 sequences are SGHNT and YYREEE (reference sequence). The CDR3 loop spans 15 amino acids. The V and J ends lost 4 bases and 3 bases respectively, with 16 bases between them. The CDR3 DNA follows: TGTGCCAGCAGCCTTCCCCCCCAAGGGGACACTGAAGCTTTCTTT. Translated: CASSLPPQGDTEAFF. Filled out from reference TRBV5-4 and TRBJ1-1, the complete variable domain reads ETGVTQSPTHLIKTRGQQVTLRCSSQSGHNTVSWYQQALGQGPQFIFQYYREEENGRGNFPPRFSGLQFPNYSSELNVNALELDDSALYLCASSLPPQGDTEAFFGQGTRLTVV.

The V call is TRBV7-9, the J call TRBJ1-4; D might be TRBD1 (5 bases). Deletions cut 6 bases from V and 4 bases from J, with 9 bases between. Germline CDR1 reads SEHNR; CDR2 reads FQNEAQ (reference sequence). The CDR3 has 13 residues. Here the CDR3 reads CASRAGGNEKLFF. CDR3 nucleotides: TGTGCCAGCAGAGCCGGGGGTAATGAAAAACTGTTTTTT.

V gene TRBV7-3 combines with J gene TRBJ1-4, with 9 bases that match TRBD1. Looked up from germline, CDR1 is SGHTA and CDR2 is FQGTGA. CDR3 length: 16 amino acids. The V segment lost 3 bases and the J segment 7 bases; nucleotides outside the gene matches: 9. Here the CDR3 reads CASSLNPPGQGEKLFF. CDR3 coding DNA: TGTGCCAGCAGCTTGAACCCGCCGGGACAGGGTGAAAAACTGTTTTTT.

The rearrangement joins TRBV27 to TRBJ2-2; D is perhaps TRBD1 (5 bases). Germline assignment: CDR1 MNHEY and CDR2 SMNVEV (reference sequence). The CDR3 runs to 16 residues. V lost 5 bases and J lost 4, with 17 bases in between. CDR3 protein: CASSPQPQGLTGELFF. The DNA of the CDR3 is TGTGCCAGCAGTCCTCAACCCCAGGGTCTCACCGGGGAGCTGTTTTTT.

CDR3 sequence (DNA): TGTGCCAGCGGAAACGGGAGTAATTGCTGTAACACCATATATTTT. Translated: CASGNGSNCCNTIYF. The J gene is TRBJ1-3, the V gene TRBV6-4; D gene ambiguous. CDR1 is MRHNA, CDR2 SNTAGT, per germline. V lost 8 bases and J lost 7, with 21 bases in between. This CDR3 contains 15 residues.

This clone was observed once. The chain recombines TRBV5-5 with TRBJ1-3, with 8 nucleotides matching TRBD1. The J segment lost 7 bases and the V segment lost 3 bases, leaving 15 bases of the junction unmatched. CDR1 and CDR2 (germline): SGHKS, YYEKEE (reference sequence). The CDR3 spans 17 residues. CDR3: CASSSETLGQGSNTIYF. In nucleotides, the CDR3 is TGTGCCAGCAGCTCTGAGACTTTAGGACAGGGATCTAACACCATATATTTT.

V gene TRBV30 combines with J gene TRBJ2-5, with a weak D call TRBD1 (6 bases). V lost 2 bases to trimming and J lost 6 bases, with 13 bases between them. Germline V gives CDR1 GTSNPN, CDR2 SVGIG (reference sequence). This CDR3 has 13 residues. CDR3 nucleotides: TGTGCCTGGAGTATGGGGGCTTGGAAGACCCAGTACTTC. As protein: CAWSMGAWKTQYF.

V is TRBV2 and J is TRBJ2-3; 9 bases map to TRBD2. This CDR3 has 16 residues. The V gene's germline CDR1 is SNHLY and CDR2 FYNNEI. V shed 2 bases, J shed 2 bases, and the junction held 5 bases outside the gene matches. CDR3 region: CASSELAGVVTDTQYF. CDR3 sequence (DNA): TGTGCCAGCAGTGAATTAGCGGGAGTCGTCACAGATACGCAGTATTTT.

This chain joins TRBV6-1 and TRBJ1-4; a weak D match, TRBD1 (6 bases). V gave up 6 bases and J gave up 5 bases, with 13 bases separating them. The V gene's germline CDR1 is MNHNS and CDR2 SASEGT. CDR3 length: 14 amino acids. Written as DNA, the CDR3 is TGTGCCAGCAGAATGTACAGGGAAAATGAAAAACTGTTTTTT. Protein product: CASRMYRENEKLFF.

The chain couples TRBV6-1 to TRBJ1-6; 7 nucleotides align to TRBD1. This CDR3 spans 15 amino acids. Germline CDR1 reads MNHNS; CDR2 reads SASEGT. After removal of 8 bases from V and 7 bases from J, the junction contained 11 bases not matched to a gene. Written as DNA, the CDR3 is TGTGCCAGCGGGTCGGGAAGGGGGCAAAATTCACCCCTCCACTTT. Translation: CASGSGRGQNSPLHF.

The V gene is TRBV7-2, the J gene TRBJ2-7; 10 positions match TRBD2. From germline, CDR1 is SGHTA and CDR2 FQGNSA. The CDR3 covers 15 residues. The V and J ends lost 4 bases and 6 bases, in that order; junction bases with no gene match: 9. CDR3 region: CASSSSGGEFSEQYF. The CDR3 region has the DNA TGTGCCAGCAGCTCTAGCGGGGGTGAATTCTCCGAGCAGTACTTC. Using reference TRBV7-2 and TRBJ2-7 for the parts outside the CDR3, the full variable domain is GAGVSQSPSNKVTEKGKDVELRCDPISGHTALYWYRQSLGQGLEFLIYFQGNSAPDKSGLPSDRFSAERTGGSVSTLTIQRTQQEDSAVYLCASSSSGGEFSEQYFGPGTRLTVT.

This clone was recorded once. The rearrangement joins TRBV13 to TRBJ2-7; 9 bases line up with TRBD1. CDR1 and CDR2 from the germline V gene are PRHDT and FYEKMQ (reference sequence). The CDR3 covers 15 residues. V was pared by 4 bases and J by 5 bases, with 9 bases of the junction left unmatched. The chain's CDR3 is CASSSEQGAGDEQYF. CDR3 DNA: TGTGCCAGCAGCTCCGAACAGGGGGCTGGTGACGAGCAGTACTTC.

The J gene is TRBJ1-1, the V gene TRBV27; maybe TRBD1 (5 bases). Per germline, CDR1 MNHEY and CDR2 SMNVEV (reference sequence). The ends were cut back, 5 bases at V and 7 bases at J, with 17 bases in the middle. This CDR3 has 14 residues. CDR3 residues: CASSLGPGIGEAFF. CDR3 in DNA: TGTGCCAGCAGTCTGGGGCCTGGAATAGGTGAAGCTTTCTTT.

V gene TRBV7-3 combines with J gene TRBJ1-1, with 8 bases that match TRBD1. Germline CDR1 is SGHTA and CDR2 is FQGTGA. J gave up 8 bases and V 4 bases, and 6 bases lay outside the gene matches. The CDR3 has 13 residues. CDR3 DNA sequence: TGTGCCAGCAGCTCTACAGGGGGAGGGGAAGCTTTCTTT. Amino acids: CASSSTGGGEAFF.

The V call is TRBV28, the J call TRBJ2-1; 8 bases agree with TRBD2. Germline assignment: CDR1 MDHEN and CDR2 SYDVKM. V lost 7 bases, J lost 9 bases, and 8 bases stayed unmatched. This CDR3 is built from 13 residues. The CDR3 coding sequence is TGTGCCAGCACCCAAGCGGGGGTCAGTGAGCAGTTCTTC. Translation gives CASTQAGVSEQFF. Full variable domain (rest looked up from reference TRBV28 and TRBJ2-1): DVKVTQSSRYLVKRTGEKVFLECVQDMDHENMFWYRQDPGLGLRLIYFSYDVKMKEKGDIPEGYSVSREKKERFSLILESASTNQTSMYLCASTQAGVSEQFFGPGTRLTVL.

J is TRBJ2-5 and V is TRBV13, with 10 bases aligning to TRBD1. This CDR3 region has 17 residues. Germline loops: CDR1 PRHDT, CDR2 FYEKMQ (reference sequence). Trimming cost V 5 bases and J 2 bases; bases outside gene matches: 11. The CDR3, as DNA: TGTGCCAGCAGCCGTCGAGGGGACAGGGGACGGCAAGAGACCCAGTACTTC. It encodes CASSRRGDRGRQETQYF.

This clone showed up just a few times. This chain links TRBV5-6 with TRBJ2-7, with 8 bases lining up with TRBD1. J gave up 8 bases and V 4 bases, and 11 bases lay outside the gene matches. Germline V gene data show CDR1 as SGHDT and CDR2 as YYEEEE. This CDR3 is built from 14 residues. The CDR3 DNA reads TGTGCCAGCAGCAAGGACAGGGTTGATTTCAAGCAGTACTTC. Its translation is CASSKDRVDFKQYF. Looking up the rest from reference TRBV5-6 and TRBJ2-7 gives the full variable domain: DAGVTQSPTHLIKTRGQQVTLRCSPKSGHDTVSWYQQALGQGPQFIFQYYEEEERQRGNFPDRFSGHQFPNYSSELNVNALLLGDSALYLCASSKDRVDFKQYFGPGTRLTVT.

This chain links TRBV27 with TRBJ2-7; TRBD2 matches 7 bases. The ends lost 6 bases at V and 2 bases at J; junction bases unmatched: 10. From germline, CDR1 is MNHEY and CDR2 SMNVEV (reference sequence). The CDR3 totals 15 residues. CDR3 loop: CASSPSGGPPYEQYF. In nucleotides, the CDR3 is TGTGCCAGCAGCCCTAGCGGAGGGCCACCCTACGAGCAGTACTTC.

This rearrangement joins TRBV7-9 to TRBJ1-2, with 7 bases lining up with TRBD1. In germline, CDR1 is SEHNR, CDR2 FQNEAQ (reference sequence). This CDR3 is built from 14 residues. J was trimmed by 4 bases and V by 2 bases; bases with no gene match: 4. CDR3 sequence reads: CASSLTGASYGYTF. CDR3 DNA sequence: TGTGCCAGCAGCTTAACAGGGGCCAGCTATGGCTACACCTTC.

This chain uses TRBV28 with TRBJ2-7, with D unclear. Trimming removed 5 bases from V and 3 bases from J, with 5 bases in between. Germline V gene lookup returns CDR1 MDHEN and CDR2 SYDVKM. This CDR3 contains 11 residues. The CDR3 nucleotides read TGTGCCAGCAGTCGTAACTACGAGCAGTACTTC. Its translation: CASSRNYEQYF. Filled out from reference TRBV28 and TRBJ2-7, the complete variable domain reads DVKVTQSSRYLVKRTGEKVFLECVQDMDHENMFWYRQDPGLGLRLIYFSYDVKMKEKGDIPEGYSVSREKKERFSLILESASTNQTSMYLCASSRNYEQYFGPGTRLTVT.